This TCR beta chain comes out of a study of T cell changes during pregnancy in multiple sclerosis. With 1 base removed from V and 6 bases from J, the gap between germline ends came to 16 bases. Looked up from germline, CDR1 is SGHVS and CDR2 is FNYEAQ. The CDR3 has 16 amino acids. The data were produced by immunoSEQ multiplex PCR, yet TCRdb's version contains in-frame clones alone and is incomplete. The sample lists approximately 82,000 clones, just over 90% occurring once. The sequenced sample was CD4+ T cells from peripheral blood mononuclear cells, obtained in the second trimester of pregnancy. The TCR was taken from a female donor with multiple sclerosis, enrolled in a pregnancy study. The genes are TRBV7-6 and TRBJ2-1, with D perhaps matching TRBD2 (7 bases). Written as DNA, the CDR3 is TGTGCCAGCAGCTTAGGGGGGCGGGAGTTCAGCAATGAGCAGTTCTTC. Translated: CASSLGGREFSNEQFF.